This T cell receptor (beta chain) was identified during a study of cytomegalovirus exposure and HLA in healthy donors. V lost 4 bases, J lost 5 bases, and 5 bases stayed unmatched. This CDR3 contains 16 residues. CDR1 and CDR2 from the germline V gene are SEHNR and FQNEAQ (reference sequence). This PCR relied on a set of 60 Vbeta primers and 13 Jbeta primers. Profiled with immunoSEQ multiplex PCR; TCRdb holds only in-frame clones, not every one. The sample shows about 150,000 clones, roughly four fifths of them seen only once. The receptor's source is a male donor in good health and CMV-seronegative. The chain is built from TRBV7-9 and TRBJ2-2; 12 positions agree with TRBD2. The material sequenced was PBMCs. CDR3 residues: CASSSRLAGETGELFF. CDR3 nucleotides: TGTGCCAGCAGCTCGCGACTAGCGGGGGAGACCGGGGAGCTGTTTTTT.